The 9 T cell receptor beta chains in this list originate from one sample, sequenced in a study of T-cell reconstitution after alpha-beta-depleted transplantation in children. Unique molecular identifiers were used to barcode this TCRbeta library. Each CDR3 protein gets one entry after TCRdb re-called the PCR reads with MiXCR. The repertoire includes some 200,000 distinct CDR3 sequences, about 14% of them detected once, and 13% sits in the top ten. Sequencing used PBMCs from the stem cell graft donor, obtained from the stem cell graft. All receptors come from a human donor who donated a stem cell graft to a child with acute lymphoblastic leukemia.

The genes are TRBV6-5 and TRBJ2-2, with 7 nucleotides matching TRBD2. The CDR3 extends over 15 amino acids. Germline CDR1 reads MNHEY; CDR2 reads SVGAGI. Trimming at V came to 0 bases and at J to 13 bases, leaving 11 bases not matched to a gene. CDR3 protein: CASSYSIGRGSTLFF. Written as DNA, the CDR3 is TGTGCCAGCAGTTACTCGATCGGGCGCGGGAGTACGCTGTTTTTT.

The CDR3 nucleotides read TGTGCCGGACTACAGGGGGGGAGACAAGAGACCCAGTACTTC. As protein: CAGLQGGRQETQYF. The gene calls are TRBV7-9 and TRBJ2-5; TRBD1 might be the D (8 bases). The CDR3 extends over 14 amino acids. Trimming removed 11 bases at V and 2 bases at J, with 18 bases between. Germline loops: CDR1 SEHNR, CDR2 FQNEAQ (reference sequence).

This clonotype came up many times. V usage is TRBV5-5 and J usage is TRBJ1-2; possible D gene TRBD1, 5 bases. V was pared by 0 bases and J by 4 bases, with 13 bases between. The CDR3 is 15 residues long. Germline V gene lookup returns CDR1 SGHKS and CDR2 YYEKEE (reference sequence). The CDR3 DNA sequence: TGTGCCAGCAGCTTGGAAGGGACCAAGGCCTATGGCTACACCTTC. Translation: CASSLEGTKAYGYTF.

The rearrangement links TRBV11-2 to TRBJ2-7; 7 bases match TRBD2. Germline loops: CDR1 SGHAT, CDR2 FQNNGV. V gave up 1 base and J gave up 3 bases; unmatched junction bases: 9. The CDR3 contains 16 residues. The CDR3 sequence is CASSLGPGWGGYEQYF. The CDR3 nucleotides are TGTGCCAGCAGCTTAGGTCCCGGATGGGGGGGCTACGAGCAGTACTTC.

In DNA form, the CDR3 reads TGTGCCAGCAGCGAAGTCCACAAAATCCCCCAGTACTTC. Amino acids: CASSEVHKIPQYF. The chain uses TRBV7-9 and TRBJ2-7; D gene uncertain. Germline values: CDR1 SEHNR, CDR2 FQNEAQ (reference sequence). V was cut by 5 bases and J by 10 bases, with 18 bases left in between. The CDR3 has 13 residues.

This clonotype was seen ten or more times. The chain combines TRBV7-9 with TRBJ1-1; TRBD1 might be the D (5 bases). The V and J ends lost 1 base and 1 base respectively, with 10 bases between them. The germline V gene has CDR1 SEHNR and CDR2 FQNEAQ (reference sequence). The CDR3 contains 15 residues. CDR3 nucleotide sequence: TGTGCCAGCAGCTTAGAGGTGACAGCGAACACTGAAGCTTTCTTT. Amino acid sequence: CASSLEVTANTEAFF.

This clonotype was recorded many times. This rearrangement joins TRBV20-1 to TRBJ1-5, with no clear D. The CDR3 covers 14 residues. V gave up 2 bases and J gave up 0 bases, with 8 bases separating them. The germline V gene encodes CDR1 DFQATT and CDR2 SNEGSKA (reference sequence). In nucleotides, the CDR3 is TGCAGTGCTAGATCCCAGTATAGCAATCAGCCCCAGCATTTT. The encoded protein is CSARSQYSNQPQHF.

This clonotype was detected ten times or more. The genes are TRBV7-8 and TRBJ2-3; no firm D call. Trimming shortened V by 1 base and J by 0 bases, and 5 bases separated the two germline ends. The germline V gene encodes CDR1 SGHVS and CDR2 FQNEAQ. CDR3 length equals 14 residues. Here the CDR3 reads CASSLDSSTDTQYF. In DNA, the CDR3 is TGTGCCAGCAGCTTAGATTCTAGCACAGATACGCAGTATTTT.

This clonotype occurred many times. The chain couples TRBV20-1 to TRBJ1-3; D is undetermined. CDR1 is DFQATT and CDR2 is SNEGSKA in the germline V gene (reference sequence). CDR3 length: 16 amino acids. V was trimmed by 0 bases and J by 0 bases, leaving 12 bases between them. The CDR3, as DNA: TGCAGTGCTAGAGATATCCAGTCTAACTCTGGAAACACCATATATTTT. Its translation: CSARDIQSNSGNTIYF.